Shown below are 30 T cell receptor beta chains from a single sample sequenced in a study of T cell repertoires in cytomegalovirus infection (dated by TCRdb to about 2019). Instrument on record: Illumina HiSeq 1500. The public reads were run again by TCRdb, first through fastp at Q25 and then through MiXCR, and only productive beta chains were kept. Under each unique CDR3 protein, matching rows form one entry showing the most common genes and DNA. This sample gives over 150,000 distinct CDR3 sequences in total; approximately 19% of them show up just once. The ten top clones hold 2.9% of the sample. Sequencing was done on a sample of PBMCs. Receptors were obtained from a human donor in good health (CMV status not recorded). Some clones in this sample may be carry-over from other donors' samples.

The chain has TRBV7-9 and TRBJ2-7, with TRBD2 identical over 13 bases. Germline CDR1 reads SEHNR; CDR2 reads FQNEAQ (reference sequence). The V segment lost 5 bases and the J segment 5 bases; nucleotides outside the gene matches: 15. The CDR3 extends over 18 amino acids. The CDR3 nucleotides read TGTGCCAGCAGCCCACAACTTCCCACTAGCGGGGGGGCCGACGAGCAGTACTTC. This codes for CASSPQLPTSGGADEQYF.

The table lists this clonotype with a few counts. The gene calls are TRBV19 and TRBJ1-1; D remains unclear. Looked up from germline, CDR1 is LNHDA and CDR2 is SQIVND (reference sequence). V gave up 0 bases and J gave up 4 bases, with 9 bases separating them. This CDR3 comprises 14 residues. This CDR3 is CASSIDPWFTEAFF. The CDR3 DNA follows: TGTGCCAGTAGTATAGATCCTTGGTTCACTGAAGCTTTCTTT.

This clonotype came up a few times. This rearrangement joins TRBV28 to TRBJ2-2, with D perhaps assigned TRBD1 or TRBD2 (5 bases each). Germline loops: CDR1 MDHEN, CDR2 SYDVKM. This CDR3 spans 15 amino acids. V lost 3 bases and J 4 bases, leaving 12 bases between the germline ends. CDR3 sequence reads: CASSFEGRGTGELFF. The CDR3 bases are TGTGCCAGCAGTTTCGAGGGACGTGGCACCGGGGAGCTGTTTTTT.

The V and J genes are TRBV3-1 and TRBJ2-2; D call uncertain. CDR3 length equals 13 residues. V lost 4 bases and J 5 bases, leaving 8 bases between the germline ends. Germline V gene data show CDR1 as LGHDT and CDR2 as YNNKEL (reference sequence). CDR3 coding DNA: TGTGCCAGCAGCCTGCGGAGAACCGGGGAGCTGTTTTTT. Translation: CASSLRRTGELFF.

The rearrangement links TRBV4-1 to TRBJ2-2; D perhaps matches TRBD1 (6 bases). Germline CDR1 and CDR2: MGHRA and YSYEKL. This CDR3 has 17 residues. V gave up 0 bases and J gave up 0 bases, with 11 bases separating them. The CDR3 DNA reads TGCGCCAGCAGCCAAGATAGAAACAGGGCGAACACCGGGGAGCTGTTTTTT. Amino acid sequence: CASSQDRNRANTGELFF.

CDR3 sequence: CASIGRGRVGELFF. CDR3 in DNA: TGTGCCAGCATTGGAAGGGGGCGAGTCGGGGAGCTGTTTTTT. The chain employs TRBV6-1 and TRBJ2-2; 7 bases are a match to TRBD1. Germline-derived CDR1 and CDR2 are MNHNS and SASEGT. The CDR3 runs to 14 residues. V shed 7 bases, J shed 7 bases, and the junction held 9 bases outside the gene matches.

The chain employs TRBV6-1 and TRBJ2-7; no firm D call. CDR1 is MNHNS, CDR2 SASEGT, per germline. The CDR3 has 14 residues. V was shortened by 1 base and J by 5 bases, with 12 bases between the two germline ends. CDR3 residues: CASSEGKRVDEQYF. For the CDR3, the DNA is TGTGCCAGCAGTGAAGGGAAAAGGGTGGACGAGCAGTACTTC.

The genes are TRBV28 and TRBJ2-3, with TRBD2 identical over 10 bases. Trimming cost V 7 bases and J 2 bases; bases outside gene matches: 6. The CDR3 consists of 15 residues. Germline-derived CDR1 and CDR2 are MDHEN and SYDVKM. This CDR3 is CASNQLAGITDTQYF. In DNA, the CDR3 is TGTGCCAGCAACCAACTAGCGGGGATCACAGATACGCAGTATTTT.

In its sample, this clonotype was seen many times. V gene TRBV7-9 combines with J gene TRBJ1-6, with a tentative D call TRBD1 (6 bases). Trimming left V 1 base short and J 7 bases short, with 8 bases between. CDR1 SEHNR and CDR2 FQNEAQ come from the germline V gene (reference sequence). The CDR3 length is 14 residues. Here the CDR3 reads CASSLVDRNSPLHF. CDR3 bases: TGTGCCAGCAGCTTAGTCGACAGGAATTCACCCCTCCACTTT.

Ten or more counts support this clonotype. The rearrangement uses TRBV7-6 and TRBJ1-1; no firm D call. This CDR3 region has 13 residues. V was trimmed by 4 bases and J by 1 base, leaving 7 bases between them. The germline CDR1 and CDR2 sequences are SGHVS and FNYEAQ. CDR3 nucleotides: TGTGCCAGCAGCTCAACAAGGAACACTGAAGCTTTCTTT. It is translated as CASSSTRNTEAFF.

This clonotype appeared many times. This chain links TRBV7-9 with TRBJ2-7, with D tentatively TRBD2 (5 bases). Germline lookup yields CDR1 SEHNR and CDR2 FQNEAQ (reference sequence). The CDR3 is 13 amino acids. The V gene lost 8 bases and the J gene lost 0 bases, with 11 bases spanning the gap. CDR3 protein: CASSLRVSYEQYF. As DNA, the CDR3 is TGTGCCAGCTCCCTGAGGGTCTCCTACGAGCAGTACTTC.

This clonotype showed up many times. The chain uses TRBV7-2 and TRBJ1-5; D not resolved. This CDR3 spans 17 amino acids. Deletions cut 5 bases from V and 1 base from J, with 18 bases between. In germline, CDR1 is SGHTA, CDR2 FQGNSA. CDR3 in DNA: TGTGCCAGCAGCCTCAAGAGGGCGGTAGGAAGCAATCAGCCCCAGCATTTT. Its protein is CASSLKRAVGSNQPQHF.

As for this clonotype: With a much larger clone just one base away, this may be a read error. This chain links TRBV28 with TRBJ2-7; TRBD2 aligns across 14 bases. Germline CDR1 MDHEN, CDR2 SYDVKM. CDR3 length equals 14 residues. The CDR3 DNA is TGTGTCACTACCGGACTAGCGGGAGGCTACGAGCAGTACTTC. Amino acids: CVTTGLAGGYEQYF. Variable domain in full (rest from reference TRBV28 and TRBJ2-7): DVKVTQSSRYLVKRTGEKVFLECVQDMDHENMFWYRQDPGLGLRLIYFSYDVKMKEKGDIPEGYSVSREKKERFSLILESASTNQTSMYLCVTTGLAGGYEQYFGPGTRLTVT.

In this sample, this clonotype turned up a few times. This chain joins TRBV12-3 or TRBV12-4 and TRBJ1-2; 8 bases fit TRBD1. The CDR3 extends over 13 amino acids. With 7 bases clipped from V and 5 bases from J, the junction kept 6 bases outside the gene matches. The CDR3 region has the DNA TGTGCCAGCAACGCCGGACAGGGTTATGGCTACACCTTC. Translated, it gives CASNAGQGYGYTF.

This clonotype was seen a handful of times. This rearrangement joins TRBV28 to TRBJ2-5; 13 bases match TRBD2. The CDR3 runs to 16 residues. Germline V CDR1 and CDR2: MDHEN, SYDVKM. Trimming at V came to 7 bases and at J to 1 base, leaving 6 bases not matched to a gene. For the CDR3, the DNA is TGTGCCAGCACGCTGGGACTAGCGGGACTCCAAGAGACCCAGTACTTC. Translating it yields CASTLGLAGLQETQYF.

This clonotype occurred a few times. The chain combines TRBV6-5 with TRBJ2-7; maybe TRBD1 (5 bases). Trimming removed 0 bases from V and 3 bases from J, with 15 bases in between. CDR3 length: 16 amino acids. Germline lookup yields CDR1 MNHEY and CDR2 SVGAGI. CDR3 sequence: CASSYSPGNIYYEQYF. In DNA form, the CDR3 reads TGTGCCAGCAGTTACTCCCCAGGGAATATCTACTACGAGCAGTACTTC.

This clonotype occurred a few times. This sequence joins TRBV12-3 or TRBV12-4 and TRBJ2-5; 12 nucleotides line up with TRBD2. This CDR3 is 16 amino acids long. Trimming took 2 bases from V and 4 from J; bases not matched to a gene: 5. CDR3 amino acids: CASSLLAGGRGETQYF. Written as DNA, the CDR3 is TGTGCCAGCAGTTTACTAGCGGGGGGGCGAGGAGAGACCCAGTACTTC.

V usage is TRBV2 and J usage is TRBJ2-1, with a weak D call TRBD2 (5 bases). The CDR3 loop spans 12 amino acids. The germline V gene encodes CDR1 SNHLY and CDR2 FYNNEI. Trimming stripped 6 bases from V and 7 bases from J, with 10 bases between. Here the CDR3 DNA reads TGTGCCAGCAGGGCGGACTGGAATGAGCAGTTCTTC. Translated, it gives CASRADWNEQFF.

This clonotype was counted only a few times. This sequence joins TRBV7-9 and TRBJ2-7; TRBD1 agrees at 10 bases. J gave up 5 bases and V 4 bases, and 11 bases lay outside the gene matches. Germline values: CDR1 SEHNR, CDR2 FQNEAQ (reference sequence). The CDR3 is made up of 16 amino acids. DNA for the CDR3: TGTGCCAGCAGCTCCGGGCCGGGACAGGGGACCCACGAGCAGTACTTC. Translating gives CASSSGPGQGTHEQYF.

CDR3 nucleotides: TGTGCCAGCAGCCGCCCGGGACAGGGGCAAGAAAAACTGTTTTTT. Encoded protein: CASSRPGQGQEKLFF. The V gene is TRBV5-6, the J gene TRBJ1-4; 10 bases fit TRBD1. The germline V gene has CDR1 SGHDT and CDR2 YYEEEE. V lost 4 bases to trimming and J lost 8 bases; unmatched junction nucleotides: 8. The CDR3 extends over 15 amino acids.

This clonotype occurred many times. The chain is built from TRBV28 and TRBJ2-7; 7 bases map to TRBD2. V was pared by 6 bases and J by 0 bases, with 8 bases of the junction left unmatched. The CDR3 is 15 residues long. In germline, CDR1 is MDHEN, CDR2 SYDVKM. The CDR3 is CASSPWGGGSYEQYF. In DNA, the CDR3 is TGTGCCAGCAGCCCATGGGGCGGGGGCTCCTACGAGCAGTACTTC.

The chain carries TRBV5-6 and TRBJ2-4; possible D gene TRBD1, 5 bases. Germline CDR1 is SGHDT and CDR2 is YYEEEE. The CDR3 spans 16 residues. The V gene lost 4 bases and the J gene lost 10 bases, with 24 bases spanning the gap. DNA for the CDR3: TGTGCCAGCAGCCCGCGTGGTGGGGCCGCAGAGAGAATTCAGTACTTC. This sequence encodes CASSPRGGAAERIQYF.

This clonotype has just a few counts. The chain has TRBV15 and TRBJ2-1; 12 bases match TRBD2. Unmatched junction bases numbered 5, after V lost 0 bases and J lost 2 bases. The CDR3 extends over 18 amino acids. Germline values: CDR1 LNHNV, CDR2 YYDKDF (reference sequence). CDR3 bases: TGTGCCACCAGCAGAGACCCGACTAGCGGGAGCCCCTACAATGAGCAGTTCTTC. Translated, it gives CATSRDPTSGSPYNEQFF.

This chain links TRBV2 with TRBJ1-5; the D gene is possibly TRBD1 (5 bases). The CDR3 spans 14 residues. Trimming pared 6 bases from V and 4 bases from J, leaving 13 bases between. Germline-derived CDR1 and CDR2 are SNHLY and FYNNEI. CDR3 sequence: CASRGGGVNQPQHF. CDR3 nucleotides: TGTGCCAGCAGGGGAGGAGGGGTAAATCAGCCCCAGCATTTT.

CDR3 sequence: CASSDSRTSYNEQFF. Here the CDR3 DNA reads TGTGCCAGCAGTGACTCGCGGACCTCCTACAATGAGCAGTTCTTC. This chain joins TRBV6-4 and TRBJ2-1; D gene unclear. Trimming stripped 0 bases from V and 0 bases from J, with 6 bases between. The CDR3 is 15 residues long. The V gene's germline CDR1 is MRHNA and CDR2 SNTAGT.

This clonotype was counted a few times. The rearrangement uses TRBV5-1 and TRBJ1-1; possibly TRBD1 for D (6 bases). The CDR3 is 14 amino acids. From germline, CDR1 is SGHRS and CDR2 YFSETQ. With 2 bases removed from V and 5 bases from J, the gap between germline ends came to 13 bases. CDR3 residues: CASSFGGGETEAFF. The CDR3 region has the DNA TGCGCCAGCAGCTTTGGAGGGGGGGAAACTGAAGCTTTCTTT.

In this sample, this clonotype turned up a few times. The genes are TRBV5-4 and TRBJ1-2; 9 bases align to TRBD1. CDR1 and CDR2 from the germline V gene are SGHNT and YYREEE (reference sequence). Trimming took 3 bases from V and 7 from J; bases not matched to a gene: 4. This CDR3 comprises 13 residues. The CDR3 DNA follows: TGTGCCAGCAGCTCGGGACAGGGAGCTGGCTACACCTTC. Protein sequence: CASSSGQGAGYTF.

This sequence joins TRBV18 and TRBJ2-2; either TRBD1 or TRBD2 may supply D (6 bases each). CDR1 is KGHSH and CDR2 is LQKENI in the germline V gene. This CDR3 contains 16 residues. Trimming removed 2 bases from V and 0 bases from J, with 10 bases in between. The CDR3 loop reads CASSPRGASNTGELFF. For the CDR3, the DNA is TGTGCCAGCTCACCAAGGGGGGCCTCGAACACCGGGGAGCTGTTTTTT.

This chain connects TRBV24-1 to TRBJ2-1, with D tentatively TRBD1 (6 bases). Trimming removed 5 bases at V and 7 bases at J, with 14 bases between. In germline, CDR1 is KGHDR, CDR2 SFDVKD. This CDR3 has 14 amino acids. CDR3 residues: CATSVPGTTNEQFF. CDR3 bases: TGTGCCACCAGTGTGCCCGGGACAACGAATGAGCAGTTCTTC.

This clonotype was counted between two and nine times. J is TRBJ2-1 and V is TRBV6-1; 8 nucleotides match TRBD1. Germline values: CDR1 MNHNS, CDR2 SASEGT. The CDR3 extends over 16 amino acids. V trimming: 5 bases; J trimming: 1 base; junction bases outside the gene matches: 7. CDR3 sequence reads: CASSPFTGGSYNEQFF. The CDR3 DNA reads TGTGCCAGCAGTCCTTTTACAGGGGGGTCCTACAATGAGCAGTTCTTC.